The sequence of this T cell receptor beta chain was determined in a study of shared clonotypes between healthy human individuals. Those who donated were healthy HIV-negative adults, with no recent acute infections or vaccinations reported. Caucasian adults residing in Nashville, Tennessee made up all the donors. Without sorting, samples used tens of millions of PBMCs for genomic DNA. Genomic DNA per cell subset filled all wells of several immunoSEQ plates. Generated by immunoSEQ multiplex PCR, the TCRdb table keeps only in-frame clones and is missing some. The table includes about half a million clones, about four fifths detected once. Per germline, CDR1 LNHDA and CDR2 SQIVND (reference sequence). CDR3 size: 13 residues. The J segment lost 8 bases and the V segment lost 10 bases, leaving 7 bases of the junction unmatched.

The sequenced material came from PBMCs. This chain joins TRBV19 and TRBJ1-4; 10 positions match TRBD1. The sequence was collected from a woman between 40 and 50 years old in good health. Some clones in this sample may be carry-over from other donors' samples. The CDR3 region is CATRQGAGEKLFF. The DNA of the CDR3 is TGTGCCACTCGACAGGGGGCAGGAGAAAAACTGTTTTTT.